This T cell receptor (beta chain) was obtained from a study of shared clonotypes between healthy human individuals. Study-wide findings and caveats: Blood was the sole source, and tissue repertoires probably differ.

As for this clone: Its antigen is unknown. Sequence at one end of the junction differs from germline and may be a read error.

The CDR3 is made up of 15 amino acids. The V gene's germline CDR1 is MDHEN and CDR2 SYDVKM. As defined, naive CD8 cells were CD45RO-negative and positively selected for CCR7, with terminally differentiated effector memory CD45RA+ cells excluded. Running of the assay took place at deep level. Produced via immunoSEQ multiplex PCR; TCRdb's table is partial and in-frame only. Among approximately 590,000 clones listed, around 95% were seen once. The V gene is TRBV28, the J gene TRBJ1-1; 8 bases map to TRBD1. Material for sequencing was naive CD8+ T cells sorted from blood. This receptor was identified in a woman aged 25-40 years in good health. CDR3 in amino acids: CASRPLWTGNSEAFF. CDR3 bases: TGTGCCAGCAGGCCGCTCTGGACAGGGAACAGTGAAGCTTTCTTT.